This TCR beta chain was recovered during a study of response to subunit inactivated influenza vaccine. Study results and caveats: The authors suggested that few new T cells are recruited per seasonal influenza vaccination.

This clonotype has a handful of counts. Its antigen is undetermined. TCRdb reprocessed the RT-PCR reads with MiXCR, giving one entry per CDR3 protein. The data contain 610,000 or so distinct CDR3 sequences, 14% of them singletons. The CDR3 is made up of 16 amino acids. The ends were cut back, 4 bases at V and 7 bases at J, with 22 bases in the middle. Germline loops: CDR1 SGHTA, CDR2 FQGNSA. The receptor's source is a man in his forties or fifties who received an inactivated influenza vaccine. The chain has TRBV7-2 and TRBJ2-5; tentative D call: TRBD2 (5 bases). Material: PBMCs from blood, obtained about 12 days after vaccination. In nucleotides, the CDR3 is TGTGCCAGCAGCTCGAACGGACGGTTAGCGTGGGTGACCCAGTACTTC. Its translation is CASSSNGRLAWVTQYF.